The sequence of this T cell receptor (beta chain) was determined in a study of technical replicates of blood from a few donors. Sequencing used immunoSEQ multiplex PCR; TCRdb keeps in-frame clones, though not all of them. The sample has some 62,000 clones; 80% to 90% are singletons. Trimming shortened V by 5 bases and J by 3 bases, and 13 bases separated the two germline ends. The germline gives CDR1 SGHVS, CDR2 FQNEAQ. CDR3 length: 14 amino acids. The J gene is TRBJ2-5, the V gene TRBV7-8; a weak D match, TRBD1 (5 bases). Source material: PBMCs. This receptor was identified in a human donor in good health. Some clones in this sample may be carry-over from other donors' samples. CDR3 protein: CASSGRGSKETQYF. Here the CDR3 DNA reads TGTGCCAGCAGCGGAAGGGGCTCGAAAGAGACCCAGTACTTC.